This entry lists 10 T cell receptor beta chains sequenced from one sample in a study of lymphopenia after photon versus proton radiotherapy. Using immunoSEQ multiplex PCR, the repertoire was profiled, and TCRdb retains in-frame clones only, with some absent. The table records 160,000 or so clones, around nine tenths of them present only once. The starting material was peripheral blood, obtained from a patient treated with photon-based radiotherapy. The receptor set was obtained from a man in his fifties with gastric cancer.

The chain is built from TRBV10-3 and TRBJ1-1; D not certain. Trimming cost V 6 bases and J 2 bases, with 10 bases left between them. The CDR3 sequence is 13 residues long. Germline V gene data show CDR1 as ENHRY and CDR2 as SYGVKD. The chain's CDR3 is CAIRSRENTEAFF. The CDR3 DNA follows: TGTGCCATCAGATCCAGAGAAAACACTGAAGCTTTCTTT.

The chain employs TRBV7-6 and TRBJ2-1; perhaps TRBD2 as D (5 bases). The CDR3 consists of 16 residues. The germline gives CDR1 SGHVS, CDR2 FNYEAQ. Between the trimmed V and J ends, which lost 5 bases and 3 bases, there was a span of 17 bases. The DNA for the CDR3 is TGTGCCAGCAGCCGCATGACGGGAAGCAACTACAATGAGCAGTTCTTC. Translated: CASSRMTGSNYNEQFF.

The CDR3 here is CASSRLADSYNEQFF. The CDR3, as DNA: TGTGCCAGTAGTAGACTAGCGGACTCCTACAATGAGCAGTTCTTC. The chain joins TRBV19 to TRBJ2-1, with 9 bases matching TRBD2. Germline-derived CDR1 and CDR2 are LNHDA and SQIVND (reference sequence). V gave up 4 bases and J gave up 0 bases; unmatched junction bases: 1. The CDR3 extends over 15 amino acids.

The rearrangement uses TRBV4-1 and TRBJ2-7; 7 nucleotides match TRBD2. Germline trimming cut 1 base from V and 3 bases from J; bases unmatched to any gene: 6. CDR1 and CDR2 (germline): MGHRA, YSYEKL. The CDR3 has 15 amino acids. As DNA, the CDR3 is TGCGCCAGCAGCCAAGGATCTAGCGGAAACTACGAGCAGTACTTC. This sequence encodes CASSQGSSGNYEQYF.

The chain carries TRBV19 and TRBJ2-1; 9 positions match TRBD2. Trimming removed 5 bases from V and 0 bases from J; junction bases left unmatched: 5. This CDR3 spans 16 amino acids. Germline V CDR1 and CDR2: LNHDA, SQIVND (reference sequence). CDR3 coding DNA: TGTGCCAGTAGTTCCCTTAGCGGGAGCTCCTACAATGAGCAGTTCTTC. Translated, it gives CASSSLSGSSYNEQFF. The full variable domain, rest sourced from reference TRBV19 and TRBJ2-1, is DGGITQSPKYLFRKEGQNVTLSCEQNLNHDAMYWYRQDPGQGLRLIYYSQIVNDFQKGDIAEGYSVSREKKESFPLTVTSAQKNPTAFYLCASSSLSGSSYNEQFFGPGTRLTVL.

This chain joins TRBV2 and TRBJ1-2, with 7 bases that match TRBD1. J gave up 11 bases and V 2 bases, and 5 bases lay outside the gene matches. CDR1 is SNHLY, CDR2 FYNNEI, per germline. The CDR3 is made up of 12 amino acids. The CDR3 DNA follows: TGTGCCAGCAGTGAACAGGACAGGTATTACACCTTC. Amino acids: CASSEQDRYYTF.

CDR3 sequence reads: CASSPRRREETYNEQFF. The DNA of the CDR3 is TGTGCCAGCTCACCACGGAGGCGGGAAGAGACCTACAATGAGCAGTTCTTC. The chain is built from TRBV18 and TRBJ2-1; a possible D gene is TRBD2 (6 bases). Trimming removed 1 base from V and 2 bases from J, with 15 bases in between. The CDR3 has 17 residues. Germline lookup yields CDR1 KGHSH and CDR2 LQKENI. Full variable domain (remainder filled in from reference TRBV18 and TRBJ2-1): NAGVMQNPRHLVRRRGQEARLRCSPMKGHSHVYWYRQLPEEGLKFMVYLQKENIIDESGMPKERFSAEFPKEGPSILRIQQVVRGDSAAYFCASSPRRREETYNEQFFGPGTRLTVL.

The rearrangement joins TRBV28 to TRBJ1-1; 11 bases are shared with TRBD1. J gave up 1 base and V 7 bases, and 5 bases lay outside the gene matches. CDR3 length: 15 residues. Per the germline V gene, CDR1 is MDHEN and CDR2 is SYDVKM. Here the CDR3 reads CASNGQGASNTEAFF. CDR3 bases: TGTGCCAGCAACGGACAGGGGGCTTCGAACACTGAAGCTTTCTTT.

The chain uses TRBV19 and TRBJ1-1, with D possibly TRBD1 on 6 matching bases. CDR3 size: 14 residues. Germline V gene lookup returns CDR1 LNHDA and CDR2 SQIVND (reference sequence). V was pared by 4 bases and J by 6 bases, with 15 bases between. DNA for the CDR3: TGTGCCAGTAGTAAACAGGGCCCGGGGGCTGAAGCTTTCTTT. It yields the protein CASSKQGPGAEAFF.

The rearrangement links TRBV5-6 to TRBJ2-5; 12 nucleotides agree with TRBD2. V trimming: 4 bases; J trimming: 9 bases; junction bases outside the gene matches: 10. Germline-derived CDR1 and CDR2 are SGHDT and YYEEEE. The CDR3 runs 15 residues. The CDR3, as DNA: TGTGCCAGCAGCCCGGGACTAGCGGGCGATTTGGCCCAGTACTTC. Translating gives CASSPGLAGDLAQYF.